This T cell receptor beta chain originates from a study of regulatory T cells. The germline V gene encodes CDR1 MNHEY and CDR2 SMNVEV (reference sequence). V was cut by 3 bases and J by 4 bases, with 9 bases left in between. CDR3 length: 13 residues. Primers: 52 TRBV forward and 13 TRBJ reverse. Libraries were prepared by immunoSEQ multiplex PCR; TCRdb keeps only in-frame clonotypes and omits some of them. The profile shows around 15,000 clones, roughly 90% of them singletons. This clone has a single count. The receptor comes from a person between 18 and 30 years old with CD3G deficiency. The chain links TRBV27 to TRBJ1-2, with D perhaps matching TRBD1 (5 bases). The sample consisted of CD8+ T cells sorted from blood. The CDR3 sequence: CASSFGTTYGYTF. The CDR3 DNA is TGTGCCAGCAGTTTCGGGACGACCTATGGCTACACCTTC.